Following are 24 T cell receptor beta chains from one sample sequenced in a study of blood T cell repertoires in COVID-19. This table comes from immunoSEQ multiplex PCR, and its TCRdb copy is limited to in-frame clones, with some not included. The table shows 100,000 or so clones, with about 80% occurring only once. Material: peripheral blood. The receptors originated from a human donor in a cohort sampled during active COVID-19.

The V gene is TRBV18, the J gene TRBJ2-1; weak D call: TRBD2 (7 bases). The V end lost 1 base, the J end lost 1 base, and 11 bases lay between the germline ends. The CDR3 totals 16 residues. Germline V CDR1 and CDR2: KGHSH, LQKENI. This CDR3 is CASSPRAGASYNEQFF. CDR3 in DNA: TGTGCCAGCTCACCACGGGCGGGGGCTTCCTACAATGAGCAGTTCTTC.

The table lists this clone with a few counts. This chain links TRBV7-2 with TRBJ2-7; tentative D call: TRBD2 (6 bases). Germline CDR1 reads SGHTA; CDR2 reads FQGNSA. CDR3 length: 14 amino acids. Trimming removed 3 bases at V and 6 bases at J, with 15 bases between. CDR3 nucleotides: TGTGCCAGCAGCTTGAAGAGATCCGGGGGCGAGCAGTACTTC. Protein product: CASSLKRSGGEQYF.

This clone was detected only a few times. The V and J genes are TRBV9 and TRBJ1-2; TRBD1 matches at 9 bases. CDR3 length: 14 residues. The trim removed 3 bases at V and 7 bases at J, leaving 7 bases unmatched. CDR1 and CDR2 from the germline V gene are SGDLS and YYNGEE. The CDR3 DNA sequence: TGTGCCAGCAGCGGTGCCGGGACAGGGTCTGGCTACACCTTC. This sequence encodes CASSGAGTGSGYTF.

The V gene is TRBV7-9, the J gene TRBJ2-7, with 15 positions matching TRBD2. The V gene end was trimmed by 2 bases and the J gene end by 4 bases; junction bases not matched to a gene: 6. There are 17 residues in the CDR3. Per germline, CDR1 SEHNR and CDR2 FQNEAQ (reference sequence). CDR3 sequence: CASSLWTSGGARYEQYF. As DNA, the CDR3 is TGTGCCAGCAGCTTATGGACTAGCGGGGGGGCCAGGTACGAGCAGTACTTC.

This chain connects TRBV6-1 to TRBJ1-5; TRBD1 agrees at 9 bases. V was pared by 4 bases and J by 0 bases, with 10 bases of the junction left unmatched. This CDR3 region has 18 residues. Germline V gives CDR1 MNHNS, CDR2 SASEGT. The CDR3 spells CASSGGTGTLYSNQPQHF. The CDR3 DNA reads as TGTGCCAGCAGTGGAGGGACAGGGACCCTATATAGCAATCAGCCCCAGCATTTT.

The chain links TRBV25-1 to TRBJ1-5; 7 nucleotides align to TRBD1. The CDR3 extends over 18 amino acids. Looked up from germline, CDR1 is MGHDK and CDR2 is SYGVNS. The V gene end was trimmed by 7 bases and the J gene end by 1 base; junction bases not matched to a gene: 16. CDR3 loop: CASNPDRSLKGSNQPQHF. In DNA form, the CDR3 reads TGTGCCAGCAACCCGGACAGGTCCCTCAAGGGGAGCAATCAGCCCCAGCATTTT.

The chain has TRBV4-1 and TRBJ2-5; 13 positions match TRBD2. The CDR3 runs 14 residues. V trimming: 3 bases; J trimming: 8 bases; junction bases outside the gene matches: 3. CDR1 MGHRA and CDR2 YSYEKL come from the germline V gene. The CDR3 loop reads CASSHGLAGATQYF. The CDR3 nucleotides read TGCGCCAGCAGCCACGGACTAGCGGGGGCAACCCAGTACTTC.

This clone has a handful of counts. The rearrangement links TRBV3-1 (or the pseudogene TRBV3-2) to TRBJ2-7; 8 bases line up with TRBD2. Germline V gives CDR1 LGHDT, CDR2 YNNKEL (reference sequence). V was clipped by 4 bases and J by 7 bases; unmatched bases: 12. The CDR3 runs to 15 residues. DNA of the CDR3: TGTGCCAGCAGCCCTCGTGCGGGGGGTACGGGTGAGCAGTACTTC. Translated, it gives CASSPRAGGTGEQYF.

The rearrangement links TRBV7-8 to TRBJ2-5; 9 positions agree with TRBD2. V shed 4 bases, J shed 5 bases, and the junction held 11 bases outside the gene matches. The CDR3 covers 16 residues. The V gene's germline CDR1 is SGHVS and CDR2 FQNEAQ. The CDR3 sequence: CASSSGTSRSGETQYF. The CDR3 DNA reads TGTGCCAGCAGCTCCGGGACTAGCCGTTCGGGGGAGACCCAGTACTTC.

J is TRBJ2-7 and V is TRBV6-2 or TRBV6-3, with 7 bases aligning to TRBD2. After removal of 5 bases from V and 3 bases from J, the junction contained 7 bases not matched to a gene. Per the germline V gene, CDR1 is MNHEY and CDR2 is SVGEGT. The CDR3 has 14 residues. Written as DNA, the CDR3 is TGTGCCAGCAGTGGCCGTTGGGAGGGCTACGAGCAGTACTTC. This encodes CASSGRWEGYEQYF.

The chain uses TRBV2 and TRBJ2-1; TRBD2 matches 9 bases. The trim removed 5 bases at V and 2 bases at J, leaving 4 bases unmatched. In germline, CDR1 is SNHLY, CDR2 FYNNEI. This CDR3 has 15 amino acids. The chain's CDR3 is CASSRGGAPYNEQFF. The CDR3 bases are TGTGCCAGCAGTCGCGGGGGGGCACCCTACAATGAGCAGTTCTTC.

The V and J genes are TRBV6-1 and TRBJ1-2; possibly TRBD1 for D (6 bases). The CDR3 covers 15 residues. Germline V lookup: CDR1 MNHNS, CDR2 SASEGT. Deletions cut 2 bases from V and 0 bases from J, with 10 bases between. As DNA, the CDR3 is TGTGCCAGCAGTGAAATGGGACATTCTAACTATGGCTACACCTTC. Translating gives CASSEMGHSNYGYTF.

The chain has TRBV28 and TRBJ1-1; D perhaps matches TRBD1 (5 bases). V lost 4 bases, J lost 1 base, and 10 bases lay in between. Germline CDR1 MDHEN, CDR2 SYDVKM. The CDR3 consists of 14 residues. DNA for the CDR3: TGTGCCAGCAGTTCCTCTACAGGGAACACTGAAGCTTTCTTT. Protein sequence: CASSSSTGNTEAFF.

V is TRBV27 and J is TRBJ1-6; D is unclear. Germline CDR1 MNHEY, CDR2 SMNVEV (reference sequence). The CDR3 length is 15 residues. V was clipped by 4 bases and J by 0 bases, with 7 bases between them. Written as DNA, the CDR3 is TGTGCCAGCAGTTACGGGAGCTCCTATAATTCACCCCTCCACTTT. It encodes CASSYGSSYNSPLHF.

This clone showed up just once. The rearrangement links TRBV9 to TRBJ2-3; 10 bases agree with TRBD2. The CDR3 runs 16 residues. V shed 3 bases, J shed 4 bases, and the junction held 8 bases outside the gene matches. CDR1 is SGDLS, CDR2 YYNGEE, per germline. CDR3 protein: CASSAPKRGGPDTQYF. CDR3 nucleotide sequence: TGTGCCAGCAGCGCCCCTAAGCGGGGGGGCCCAGATACGCAGTATTTT. The full variable domain, completed using reference TRBV9 and TRBJ2-3, is DSGVTQTPKHLITATGQRVTLRCSPRSGDLSVYWYQQSLDQGLQFLIQYYNGEERAKGNILERFSAQQFPDLHSELNLSSLELGDSALYFCASSAPKRGGPDTQYFGPGTRLTVL.

The chain carries TRBV5-5 and TRBJ2-7; 7 bases fit TRBD1. The CDR3 totals 14 residues. With V trimmed by 2 bases and J by 6 bases, 8 bases remained unmatched. Looked up from germline, CDR1 is SGHKS and CDR2 is YYEKEE (reference sequence). The CDR3 here is CASSLRQGGSEQYF. Here the CDR3 DNA reads TGTGCCAGCAGCTTACGACAGGGCGGCAGCGAGCAGTACTTC.

The chain combines TRBV11-2 with TRBJ1-1, with a weak D call TRBD1 (5 bases). The CDR3 covers 14 residues. Per the germline V gene, CDR1 is SGHAT and CDR2 is FQNNGV. V lost 0 bases to trimming and J lost 6 bases, with 11 bases between them. CDR3 protein: CASSLEPGGAEAFF. DNA for the CDR3: TGTGCCAGCAGCTTAGAACCGGGAGGGGCTGAAGCTTTCTTT.

This clone was detected once. This chain joins TRBV21-1 and TRBJ2-7; the tabulated D call, TRBD2, remains unverified against the DNA. TRBV21-1 is reported as a pseudogene. This CDR3 is 15 amino acids long. CDR3 amino acids: CASSELGVRRYEQYF. The CDR3 nucleotides read TGTGCCAGCAGCGAACTCGGGGTACGCCGCTACGAGCAGTACTTC.

This rearrangement joins TRBV6-5 to TRBJ2-1; D remains ambiguous. Between the trimmed V and J ends, which lost 5 bases and 0 bases, there was a span of 8 bases. Germline loops: CDR1 MNHEY, CDR2 SVGAGI. The CDR3 is 14 amino acids. The CDR3 spells CASSPPGSYNEQFF. The CDR3 DNA reads TGTGCCAGCAGTCCTCCGGGCTCCTACAATGAGCAGTTCTTC.

The chain carries TRBV4-1 and TRBJ1-4, with D possibly being TRBD1 (6 bases). Germline lookup yields CDR1 MGHRA and CDR2 YSYEKL. This CDR3 contains 16 residues. Trimming took off 3 bases at V and 6 bases at J, with 17 bases between the two ends. In DNA form, the CDR3 reads TGCGCCAGCAGCCAGTTAACAGGGAGTTTGCATGAAAAACTGTTTTTT. Translating it yields CASSQLTGSLHEKLFF.

The chain joins TRBV27 to TRBJ2-5; possible D gene TRBD1, 6 bases. The germline V gene encodes CDR1 MNHEY and CDR2 SMNVEV (reference sequence). The length of the CDR3 is 13 residues. The V gene lost 3 bases and the J gene lost 4 bases, with 9 bases spanning the gap. CDR3 nucleotide sequence: TGTGCCAGCAGTTTGGCAGGGGTAGAGACCCAGTACTTC. It encodes CASSLAGVETQYF.

V and J are TRBV27 and TRBJ2-3, with a weak D call TRBD2 (5 bases). Germline V gene data show CDR1 as MNHEY and CDR2 as SMNVEV (reference sequence). The germline V and J ends were trimmed by 3 bases and 4 bases, with 8 bases remaining between them. The CDR3 consists of 13 residues. Written as DNA, the CDR3 is TGTGCCAGCAGTTTGAGGAGGTCAGATACGCAGTATTTT. Protein sequence: CASSLRRSDTQYF.

This chain connects TRBV28 to TRBJ1-5; 8 bases match TRBD1. This CDR3 has 16 residues. J lost 5 bases, V lost 4 bases, and 10 bases had no gene match. Germline loops: CDR1 MDHEN, CDR2 SYDVKM. The CDR3 here is CASSSSRQGSYQPQHF. In nucleotides, the CDR3 is TGTGCCAGCAGTTCCTCCCGACAGGGGAGCTATCAGCCCCAGCATTTT.

The chain recombines TRBV28 with TRBJ1-4; 7 bases fit TRBD1. This CDR3 is 13 amino acids long. V shed 8 bases and J 1 base; nucleotides not matched to a gene: 1. In germline, CDR1 is MDHEN, CDR2 SYDVKM. CDR3 nucleotide sequence: TGTGCCAGCCACAGGGGAACTAATGAAAAACTGTTTTTT. This sequence encodes CASHRGTNEKLFF.